The rows below give T cell receptor beta chains drawn from one sample of a study of PD-1 blockade in classical Hodgkin lymphoma. Measured with immunoSEQ multiplex PCR; TCRdb has only the in-frame clones, and not every one. Of approximately 61,000 clones listed, roughly 87% were seen once; the top ten hold around 8.1%. The sample consisted of peripheral blood mononuclear cells (PBMCs), taken before the fourth cycle of nivolumab. The receptors were sampled from a human donor with classical Hodgkin lymphoma. The CDR3 runs from the conserved cysteine through the conserved F or W. D genes are given only for firm matches. Part of the rows lack a size; the others show once, few, many or a class for expanded clones.

NA	NA	TRBV9	TRBJ2-2	TGTGCCAGCAGCCCCCAGTCGACCGGGGAGCTGTTTTTT	CASSPQSTGELFF
TRBD2	NA	TRBV7-7	TRBJ2-7	TGTGCCAGCAGCTTAAGCGGGAGCTCCTACGAGCAGTACTTC	CASSLSGSSYEQYF
TRBD1	NA	TRBV5-1	TRBJ1-3	TGCGCCAGCAGCCCACCCGGGACAGGGGTAGACACCATATATTTT	CASSPPGTGVDTIYF
NA	NA	TRBV18	TRBJ2-1	TGTGCCAGCTCACCTCCCGGTCGACTATCGGATGAGCAGTTCTTC	CASSPPGRLSDEQFF
TRBD1	NA	TRBV6-5	TRBJ2-1	TGTGCCAGCAGGGAAAGACAGGGGGCTCGCAATGAGCAGTTCTTC	CASRERQGARNEQFF
NA	few	TRBV5-5	TRBJ2-7	TGTGCCAGCAGCCCGGAACCGAGGCACGAGCAGTACTTC	CASSPEPRHEQYF
NA	NA	TRBV9	TRBJ2-5	TGTGCCAGCAGCCCCGGGAACCAAGAGACCCAGTACTTC	CASSPGNQETQYF
NA	NA	TRBV29-1	TRBJ1-2	TGCAGCGTTGAACGAATCCCCGGGAACTATGGCTACACCTTC	CSVERIPGNYGYTF
NA	NA	TRBV5-1	TRBJ1-2	TGCGCCAGCAGCTTTGGTGGGGGTAACTATGGCTACACCTTC	CASSFGGGNYGYTF
NA	NA	TRBV6-5	TRBJ1-5	TGTGCCAAAGAGAATAGCAATCAGCCCCAGCATTTT	CAKENSNQPQHF
TRBD2	NA	TRBV6-4	TRBJ2-1	TGTGCCAGCAGTGACTCGTGGACTAGCGGGGGATTGGGAGAGCAGTTCTTC	CASSDSWTSGGLGEQFF
NA	NA	TRBV7-2	TRBJ1-5	TGTGCCAGCAGCTTAAGGGGGTTGGAGCCCCAGCATTTT	CASSLRGLEPQHF
TRBD2	NA	TRBV5-1	TRBJ2-5	TGCGCCAGCAGCGTAGCGGGGGGCCGGGAGACCCAGTACTTC	CASSVAGGRETQYF